This entry lists 32 T cell receptor beta chains sequenced from one sample in a study of CD8+ T cells in alopecia areata. Extracted RNA was reverse transcribed, and the resulting cDNA served as sequencing template. Only in-frame clones appear in the TCRdb table, and some are missing; sequencing was by immunoSEQ multiplex PCR. The repertoire consists of about 290,000 clones, with roughly 60% occurring once and the leading ten covering approximately 1.8%. Treatment given: oral pan-JAK inhibitor, 5-10 mg twice daily. The material was CD4+ T cells sorted from blood, obtained at week 24, from a patient treated with tofacitinib. Every receptor here comes from a human donor with alopecia areata.

The J gene is TRBJ1-5, the V gene TRBV28, with a weak D call TRBD1 (6 bases). Per the germline V gene, CDR1 is MDHEN and CDR2 is SYDVKM. The CDR3 sequence is 16 residues long. V lost 4 bases, J lost 4 bases, and 17 bases lay in between. The CDR3 spells CASSSPGGRGNQPQHF. For the CDR3, the DNA is TGTGCCAGCAGTTCGCCGGGGGGCCGAGGTAATCAGCCCCAGCATTTT. Full variable domain (missing parts from reference TRBV28 and TRBJ1-5): DVKVTQSSRYLVKRTGEKVFLECVQDMDHENMFWYRQDPGLGLRLIYFSYDVKMKEKGDIPEGYSVSREKKERFSLILESASTNQTSMYLCASSSPGGRGNQPQHFGDGTRLSIL.

The gene calls are TRBV4-1 and TRBJ2-1; D is unresolved. Germline assignment: CDR1 MGHRA and CDR2 YSYEKL. V lost 1 base and J 10 bases, leaving 11 bases between the germline ends. The CDR3 contains 13 residues. The CDR3 DNA sequence: TGCGCCAGCAGCCAAGGGACCCTTAGCGAGCAGTTCTTC. It specifies CASSQGTLSEQFF.

In this sample, this clone turned up once. V gene TRBV5-1 combines with J gene TRBJ2-7; 10 bases align to TRBD1. Germline V gives CDR1 SGHRS, CDR2 YFSETQ. Trimming removed 4 bases from V and 0 bases from J; junction bases left unmatched: 7. This CDR3 comprises 16 residues. In DNA form, the CDR3 reads TGCGCCAGCAGCGCCTGGGACAGGGGTGGCTCCTACGAGCAGTACTTC. It is translated as CASSAWDRGGSYEQYF.

The table lists this clone with a few counts. This chain joins TRBV4-2 and TRBJ2-7, with TRBD2 as a possible D gene (6 bases). V was pared by 0 bases and J by 9 bases, with 21 bases between. The CDR3 covers 16 residues. Germline V CDR1 and CDR2: LGHNA, YNFKEQ. CDR3 in amino acids: CASSQDLDQAGSRQYF. The CDR3, as DNA: TGTGCCAGCAGCCAAGATCTGGATCAGGCGGGATCTAGGCAGTACTTC.

This sequence joins TRBV5-4 and TRBJ1-6; no clear D. Trimming took 1 base from V and 2 from J, leaving 13 bases between them. The CDR3 contains 17 residues. Germline values: CDR1 SGHNT, CDR2 YYREEE (reference sequence). CDR3 loop: CASSLTSGNTYNSPLHF. For the CDR3, the DNA is TGTGCCAGCAGCTTGACCTCGGGGAACACCTATAATTCACCCCTCCACTTT.

The chain uses TRBV15 and TRBJ2-1; D might be TRBD2 (7 bases). V lost 3 bases to trimming and J lost 7 bases, with 19 bases between them. There are 16 residues in the CDR3. Per the germline V gene, CDR1 is LNHNV and CDR2 is YYDKDF (reference sequence). The CDR3, as DNA: TGTGCCACCAGCAGGTCAAGGGGGGGCCTCTTGAATGAGCAGTTCTTC. This sequence encodes CATSRSRGGLLNEQFF.

The chain is built from TRBV30 and TRBJ2-2; the D gene is possibly TRBD1 (5 bases). The CDR3 sequence is 17 residues long. The V end lost 2 bases, the J end lost 0 bases, and 16 bases lay between the germline ends. Per germline, CDR1 GTSNPN and CDR2 SVGIG (reference sequence). The CDR3 DNA follows: TGTGCCTGGAGTTTACCGCTGGGGCAGACGAACACCGGGGAGCTGTTTTTT. Translated: CAWSLPLGQTNTGELFF.

The CDR3 nucleotides read TGTGCCAGCAGCGACCCGGGGGTTGGCAGGTACGAGCAGTACTTC. It translates to CASSDPGVGRYEQYF. The V gene is TRBV7-2, the J gene TRBJ2-7; TRBD2 is a possible D gene (6 bases). The germline V gene encodes CDR1 SGHTA and CDR2 FQGNSA. The V end lost 5 bases, the J end lost 4 bases, and 18 bases lay between the germline ends. The CDR3 has 15 amino acids.

The chain uses TRBV5-1 and TRBJ1-5; D perhaps matches TRBD1 (5 bases). There are 14 residues in the CDR3. Germline assignment: CDR1 SGHRS and CDR2 YFSETQ. V was cut by 4 bases and J by 7 bases, with 15 bases left in between. CDR3 amino acids: CASSPGDGGQPQHF. The CDR3 DNA is TGCGCCAGCAGCCCCGGGGACGGGGGGCAGCCCCAGCATTTT.

V gene TRBV25-1 combines with J gene TRBJ2-3; weak D call: TRBD1 (5 bases). Trimming stripped 4 bases from V and 1 base from J, with 15 bases between. This CDR3 region has 16 residues. Germline CDR1 and CDR2: MGHDK and SYGVNS. The CDR3 here is CASSASTGVGTDTQYF. The CDR3 DNA is TGTGCCAGCAGTGCCTCCACAGGTGTCGGCACAGATACGCAGTATTTT.

This clone came up many times. The chain recombines TRBV2 with TRBJ2-3, with no clear D. CDR1 and CDR2 (germline): SNHLY, FYNNEI. This CDR3 contains 11 residues. V lost 3 bases and J 7 bases, leaving 5 bases between the germline ends. The CDR3 sequence is CASSEEYTQYF. For the CDR3, the DNA is TGTGCCAGCAGTGAGGAGTATACGCAGTATTTT.

V and J are TRBV7-2 and TRBJ1-5; D is ambiguous. Germline CDR1 SGHTA, CDR2 FQGNSA. V was pared by 4 bases and J by 5 bases, with 9 bases between. This CDR3 spans 13 amino acids. The CDR3 DNA reads TGTGCCAGCAGCTCATACCGCGATCAGCCCCAGCATTTT. It encodes CASSSYRDQPQHF.

The J gene is TRBJ2-2, the V gene TRBV30; 9 positions agree with TRBD2. CDR3 size: 14 residues. After removal of 3 bases from V and 1 base from J, the junction contained 0 bases not matched to a gene. Germline V gives CDR1 GTSNPN, CDR2 SVGIG (reference sequence). The CDR3, as DNA: TGTGCCTGGAGACTAGCGGGGAACACCGGGGAGCTGTTTTTT. It yields the protein CAWRLAGNTGELFF. Supplemented by reference TRBV30 and TRBJ2-2, the full variable domain reads SQTIHQWPATLVQPVGSPLSLECTVEGTSNPNLYWYRQAAGRGLQLLFYSVGIGQISSEVPQNLSASRPQDRQFILSSKKLLLSDSGFYLCAWRLAGNTGELFFGEGSRLTVL.

This clone was counted between two and nine times. The chain uses TRBV19 and TRBJ2-5; 9 bases map to TRBD1. Germline CDR1 reads LNHDA; CDR2 reads SQIVND (reference sequence). This CDR3 is built from 14 residues. Trimming at V came to 3 bases and at J to 4 bases, leaving 3 bases not matched to a gene. The CDR3 DNA is TGTGCCAGTAGTATGACAGGGGGAGGAGAGACCCAGTACTTC. Amino acids: CASSMTGGGETQYF.

This clone has a single count. V and J are TRBV29-1 and TRBJ2-3, with D unclear. V lost 4 bases to trimming and J lost 2 bases, with 13 bases between them. Germline V gene sequence: CDR1 SQVTM, CDR2 ANQGSEA. The CDR3 extends over 14 amino acids. CDR3 nucleotide sequence: TGCAGCGTTGTGCCCGGCAGTGCCACAGATACGCAGTATTTT. This sequence encodes CSVVPGSATDTQYF.

V is TRBV5-6 and J is TRBJ2-7; the match to TRBD1 covers 7 bases. Germline V gives CDR1 SGHDT, CDR2 YYEEEE. Trimming removed 6 bases from V and 1 base from J; junction bases left unmatched: 10. The CDR3 covers 15 residues. This chain's CDR3 is CASTQQGRLSYEQYF. CDR3 DNA sequence: TGTGCCAGCACACAACAGGGGCGGTTGTCCTACGAGCAGTACTTC.

The chain recombines TRBV10-3 with TRBJ2-1; 7 positions agree with TRBD1. The CDR3 extends over 14 amino acids. V lost 8 bases, J lost 0 bases, and 4 bases stayed unmatched. The germline V gene encodes CDR1 ENHRY and CDR2 SYGVKD. CDR3 amino acids: CAIRRDSSYNEQFF. The CDR3 DNA sequence: TGTGCCATCCGTAGGGACAGCTCCTACAATGAGCAGTTCTTC.

This chain uses TRBV7-3 with TRBJ1-2, with TRBD1 as a possible D gene (6 bases). Trimming shortened V by 6 bases and J by 5 bases, and 13 bases separated the two germline ends. Germline-derived CDR1 and CDR2 are SGHTA and FQGTGA. The CDR3 length is 13 residues. As DNA, the CDR3 is TGTGCCAGCAGTACCACAGGGCTTTATGGCTACACCTTC. The encoded protein is CASSTTGLYGYTF.

This clone was seen more than once but under ten times. The chain recombines TRBV4-1 with TRBJ2-3; D tentatively fits TRBD1 or TRBD2 (5 bases each). The length of the CDR3 is 19 residues. V was shortened by 5 bases and J by 2 bases, with 26 bases between the two germline ends. Germline CDR1 is MGHRA and CDR2 is YSYEKL. The DNA of the CDR3 is TGCGCCAGCAGCGGACCGGGACCTGTCCCCTCCCAGTACACAGATACGCAGTATTTT. Translation gives CASSGPGPVPSQYTDTQYF.

This clone was seen a few times. This chain joins TRBV5-1 and TRBJ2-3; 7 nucleotides align to TRBD1. Trimming at V came to 6 bases and at J to 2 bases, leaving 6 bases not matched to a gene. Germline V gives CDR1 SGHRS, CDR2 YFSETQ. This CDR3 is 14 amino acids long. CDR3 region: CASTLQGVTDTQYF. The CDR3 region has the DNA TGCGCCAGCACCCTCCAGGGGGTCACAGATACGCAGTATTTT.

DNA for the CDR3: TGTGCCAGCAGCCAAGAATTAGCGGTGCCGCAAGAGACCCAGTACTTC. This gives the protein CASSQELAVPQETQYF. This chain links TRBV4-2 with TRBJ2-5; maybe TRBD2 (6 bases). The CDR3 spans 16 residues. The V end was cut by 0 bases, the J end by 2 bases, with 13 bases between. Germline-derived CDR1 and CDR2 are LGHNA and YNFKEQ.

The chain carries TRBV6-5 and TRBJ1-5; D uncertain. Trimming removed 6 bases from V and 0 bases from J, with 12 bases in between. CDR3 length: 15 amino acids. CDR1 is MNHEY and CDR2 is SVGAGI in the germline V gene. For the CDR3, the DNA is TGTGCCAGCAGACGGGCGGCGGATAGCAATCAGCCCCAGCATTTT. Its protein is CASRRAADSNQPQHF.

This clone came up a few times. This chain links TRBV5-1 with TRBJ2-1, with 9 bases lining up with TRBD2. CDR1 is SGHRS, CDR2 YFSETQ, per germline. The V segment lost 0 bases and the J segment 8 bases; nucleotides outside the gene matches: 3. This CDR3 is built from 14 residues. CDR3 amino acids: CASSLDSGGDEQFF. CDR3 nucleotides: TGCGCCAGCAGCTTGGATAGCGGGGGCGATGAGCAGTTCTTC.

This clone was observed a few times. The V gene is TRBV30, the J gene TRBJ2-2; the match to TRBD1 covers 10 bases. CDR3 size: 14 residues. Germline values: CDR1 GTSNPN, CDR2 SVGIG (reference sequence). The V segment lost 5 bases and the J segment 3 bases; nucleotides outside the gene matches: 3. The CDR3, as DNA: TGTGCCTGGCAGACAGGGGGCTACACCGGGGAGCTGTTTTTT. This encodes CAWQTGGYTGELFF.

The CDR3 DNA is TGTGCCTGGAGTCTCAGCCAGGGCACTGAAGCTTTCTTT. It encodes CAWSLSQGTEAFF. This chain joins TRBV30 and TRBJ1-1; TRBD1 might be the D (5 bases). The CDR3 contains 13 residues. Germline V gene lookup returns CDR1 GTSNPN and CDR2 SVGIG (reference sequence). Trimming cost V 2 bases and J 4 bases, with 11 bases left between them. The full variable domain, rest sourced from reference TRBV30 and TRBJ1-1, is SQTIHQWPATLVQPVGSPLSLECTVEGTSNPNLYWYRQAAGRGLQLLFYSVGIGQISSEVPQNLSASRPQDRQFILSSKKLLLSDSGFYLCAWSLSQGTEAFFGQGTRLTVV.

This chain connects TRBV30 to TRBJ1-2, with 8 bases aligning to TRBD1. This CDR3 spans 17 amino acids. The V gene end was trimmed by 3 bases and the J gene end by 5 bases; junction bases not matched to a gene: 17. Germline loops: CDR1 GTSNPN, CDR2 SVGIG (reference sequence). The CDR3 DNA is TGTGCCTGGAGCCCAATGGCGCCAGGGGGCTCCCCTTATGGCTACACCTTC. Protein: CAWSPMAPGGSPYGYTF.

This clone has only one observation. The V call is TRBV29-1, the J call TRBJ1-4; 7 bases agree with TRBD1. There are 12 residues in the CDR3. Germline CDR1 reads SQVTM; CDR2 reads ANQGSEA. The CDR3 is CAGQEGNEKLFF. Here the CDR3 DNA reads TGCGCAGGACAGGAAGGGAATGAAAAACTGTTTTTT.

This clone was counted a single time. This chain links TRBV27 with TRBJ2-7; 7 bases fit TRBD2. This CDR3 contains 15 residues. Losses at the gene ends were 5 bases for V and 4 bases for J; bases not matched to a gene: 11. In germline, CDR1 is MNHEY, CDR2 SMNVEV (reference sequence). In DNA form, the CDR3 reads TGTGCCAGCAGTCCGGCGGGGTCGGGGGGATACGAGCAGTACTTC. This codes for CASSPAGSGGYEQYF.

The chain recombines TRBV23-1 with TRBJ1-1; D not resolved. TRBV23-1 is placed among ORFs of uncertain function. V was pared by 0 bases and J by 1 base, with 6 bases between. This CDR3 contains 14 residues. The CDR3 here is CASSQSSENTEAFF. The CDR3 nucleotides read TGCGCCAGCAGTCAATCGTCAGAGAACACTGAAGCTTTCTTT.

This chain joins TRBV7-2 and TRBJ2-5; TRBD1 matches 8 bases. Trimming cost V 2 bases and J 4 bases; bases outside gene matches: 9. Germline-derived CDR1 and CDR2 are SGHTA and FQGNSA. The CDR3 covers 16 residues. In DNA, the CDR3 is TGTGCCAGCAGCTTACGACCAGGGGGCGAAGGAGAGACCCAGTACTTC. Its protein is CASSLRPGGEGETQYF.

The chain is built from TRBV2 and TRBJ2-5; TRBD2 matches at 12 bases. Losses at the gene ends were 10 bases for V and 2 bases for J; bases not matched to a gene: 5. This CDR3 region has 14 residues. Germline V CDR1 and CDR2: SNHLY, FYNNEI. The CDR3 nucleotides are TGTGCCACCTTACTAGCGGGGGGACAAGAGACCCAGTACTTC. Protein: CATLLAGGQETQYF.

There are a few counts of this clone. V usage is TRBV29-1 and J usage is TRBJ2-1; D is perhaps TRBD1 or TRBD2 (6 bases each). CDR3 length equals 11 residues. Germline-derived CDR1 and CDR2 are SQVTM and ANQGSEA. V lost 4 bases, J lost 13 bases, and 14 bases lay in between. CDR3: CSVVDPGAQFF. The DNA for the CDR3 is TGCAGCGTTGTAGATCCGGGGGCTCAGTTCTTC.